This T cell receptor beta chain was sequenced during a study of tumor-infiltrating lymphocytes in oesophageal squamous cell carcinoma. TCRdb processed the PCR reads anew with MiXCR; each CDR3 protein has one entry. The sample lists 15,000 or so distinct CDR3 sequences, around half occurring once. The CDR3 runs 15 residues. Germline lookup yields CDR1 KGHSH and CDR2 LQKENI. The V and J ends lost 1 base and 8 bases respectively, with 15 bases between them. This clonotype was seen ten or more times. This receptor was identified in a female donor with esophageal squamous cell carcinoma. The rearrangement uses TRBV18 and TRBJ2-1, with D perhaps given as TRBD1 or TRBD2 (5 bases each). Sequencing was done on a sample of esophageal tumor tissue. The CDR3 here is CASSPRQTLGDEQFF. The DNA for the CDR3 is TGTGCCAGCTCACCACGACAGACCCTCGGGGATGAGCAGTTCTTC.